The 13 T cell receptor beta chains below come from one sample, sequenced in a study of cytomegalovirus exposure and HLA in healthy donors. PCR was performed using 60 Vbeta and 13 Jbeta primers. The protocol was immunoSEQ multiplex PCR, while the TCRdb copy is restricted to in-frame clones and leaves out a portion. The sample has 250,000 to 300,000 clones; approximately 91% are singletons. The sample consisted of PBMCs. These receptors originate from a girl aged 2-10 years in good health and CMV-seronegative.

The chain has TRBV6-6 and TRBJ1-1; D is perhaps TRBD1 (6 bases). The CDR3 extends over 14 amino acids. The germline V gene encodes CDR1 MNHNY and CDR2 SVGAGI (reference sequence). The germline V and J ends were trimmed by 6 bases and 7 bases, with 18 bases remaining between them. CDR3 loop: CASSTQTGMNEAFF. The CDR3 coding sequence is TGTGCCAGCAGCACCCAAACAGGGATGAATGAAGCTTTCTTT.

The chain uses TRBV27 and TRBJ2-2; a weak D match, TRBD1 (5 bases). The CDR3 is 16 residues long. V gave up 3 bases and J gave up 5 bases, with 16 bases separating them. Germline V gene lookup returns CDR1 MNHEY and CDR2 SMNVEV (reference sequence). In DNA, the CDR3 is TGTGCCAGCAGTTTGGCCTGGCCACCAGGGACCGGGGAGCTGTTTTTT. The encoded protein is CASSLAWPPGTGELFF.

Only one count was recorded for this clone. The chain has TRBV7-9 and TRBJ2-1; TRBD2 agrees at 11 bases. Per germline, CDR1 SEHNR and CDR2 FQNEAQ (reference sequence). The CDR3 runs to 16 residues. V shed 5 bases, J shed 4 bases, and the junction held 7 bases outside the gene matches. The CDR3 DNA sequence: TGTGCCAGCAGCGACCCGACTAGCGGGGATTACAATGAGCAGTTCTTC. Protein product: CASSDPTSGDYNEQFF.

The genes are TRBV4-1 and TRBJ1-2, with 7 bases identical to TRBD1. The CDR3 covers 15 residues. Germline CDR1 is MGHRA and CDR2 is YSYEKL. V was pared by 0 bases and J by 7 bases, with 8 bases of the junction left unmatched. CDR3 protein: CASSQETRQGSGYTF. The CDR3 DNA reads as TGCGCCAGCAGCCAAGAAACGAGACAGGGAAGTGGCTACACCTTC.

The J gene is TRBJ2-5, the V gene TRBV15; D is perhaps TRBD2 (5 bases). Germline lookup yields CDR1 LNHNV and CDR2 YYDKDF (reference sequence). This CDR3 has 15 residues. V was trimmed by 5 bases and J by 4 bases, leaving 17 bases between them. The CDR3 sequence: CATSQAGPSLETQYF. DNA of the CDR3: TGTGCCACCAGCCAGGCGGGTCCTTCACTAGAGACCCAGTACTTC.

The rearrangement joins TRBV10-1 to TRBJ1-2, with 7 bases identical to TRBD1. V shed 6 bases and J 2 bases; nucleotides not matched to a gene: 15. The CDR3 runs 17 residues. Germline values: CDR1 WNHNN, CDR2 SYGVQD (reference sequence). The DNA for the CDR3 is TGCGCCAGCAGCGCACGCCTGGGACAGTATTTGAACTATGGCTACACCTTC. Translating it yields CASSARLGQYLNYGYTF.

This clone was recorded only once. The chain is built from TRBV27 and TRBJ2-1, with 8 bases matching TRBD1. CDR1 is MNHEY, CDR2 SMNVEV, per germline (reference sequence). J gave up 3 bases and V 5 bases, and 6 bases lay outside the gene matches. This CDR3 spans 15 amino acids. The CDR3 reads CASSPDRGGYNEQFF. The CDR3 DNA reads as TGTGCCAGCAGTCCTGACAGGGGCGGCTACAATGAGCAGTTCTTC.

Remarks on this clone: This same CDR3 is encoded by further DNA sequences in the sample. The chain has TRBV27 and TRBJ2-7; D might be TRBD1 (6 bases). CDR1 and CDR2 (germline): MNHEY, SMNVEV (reference sequence). V lost 2 bases to trimming and J lost 3 bases, with 8 bases between them. This CDR3 comprises 13 residues. CDR3 sequence: CASSLGQYYEQYF. DNA of the CDR3: TGTGCCAGCAGTTTAGGACAGTACTACGAGCAGTACTTC.

V is TRBV4-1 and J is TRBJ1-2; D possibly corresponds to TRBD1 (6 bases). This CDR3 comprises 16 residues. Germline V gene lookup returns CDR1 MGHRA and CDR2 YSYEKL. Deletions cut 0 bases from V and 2 bases from J, with 13 bases between. The DNA for the CDR3 is TGCGCCAGCAGCCAAGATCTACAGGGAGAGAACTATGGCTACACCTTC. Translating it yields CASSQDLQGENYGYTF.

This sequence joins TRBV7-9 and TRBJ1-2; a weak D match, TRBD1 (5 bases). The germline V gene has CDR1 SEHNR and CDR2 FQNEAQ (reference sequence). V dropped 2 bases and J dropped 4 bases, with 20 bases sitting between them. This CDR3 has 17 residues. CDR3 loop: CASSLSGGTQGSYGYTF. DNA for the CDR3: TGTGCCAGCAGCTTATCAGGAGGGACCCAAGGGAGCTATGGCTACACCTTC.

The J gene is TRBJ1-2, the V gene TRBV7-8; no reliable D call. The V gene's germline CDR1 is SGHVS and CDR2 FQNEAQ. The germline V and J ends were trimmed by 2 bases and 8 bases, with 24 bases remaining between them. This CDR3 has 17 residues. For the CDR3, the DNA is TGTGCCAGCAGCTTATTAACGGTGACTCCATTGGTTTGGGGCTACACCTTC. This gives the protein CASSLLTVTPLVWGYTF.

The CDR3 loop reads CAISEGGLTEAFF. The CDR3 nucleotides are TGTGCCATCAGTGAGGGGGGACTCACTGAAGCTTTCTTT. The rearrangement joins TRBV10-3 to TRBJ1-1; possible D gene TRBD1, 5 bases. V dropped 2 bases and J dropped 4 bases, with 8 bases sitting between them. The CDR3 sequence is 13 residues long. The V gene's germline CDR1 is ENHRY and CDR2 SYGVKD.

V usage is TRBV6-1 and J usage is TRBJ2-2, with D perhaps TRBD2 (7 bases). The CDR3 is made up of 14 amino acids. In germline, CDR1 is MNHNS, CDR2 SASEGT. With 8 bases removed from V and 4 bases from J, the gap between germline ends came to 14 bases. CDR3 protein: CASQGGGPTGELFF. DNA of the CDR3: TGTGCCAGCCAAGGGGGAGGGCCCACCGGGGAGCTGTTTTTT.